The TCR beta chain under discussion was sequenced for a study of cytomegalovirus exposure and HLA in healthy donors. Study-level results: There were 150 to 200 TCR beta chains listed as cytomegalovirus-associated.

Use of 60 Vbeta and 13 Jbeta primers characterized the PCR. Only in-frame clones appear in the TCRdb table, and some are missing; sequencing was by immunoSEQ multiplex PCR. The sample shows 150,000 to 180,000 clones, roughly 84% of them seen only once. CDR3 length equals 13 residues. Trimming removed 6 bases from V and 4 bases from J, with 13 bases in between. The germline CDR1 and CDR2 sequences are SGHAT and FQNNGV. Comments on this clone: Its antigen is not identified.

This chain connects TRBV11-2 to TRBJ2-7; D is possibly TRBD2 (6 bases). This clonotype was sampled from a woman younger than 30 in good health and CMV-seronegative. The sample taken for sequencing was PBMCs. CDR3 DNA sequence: TGTGCCAGCAGTATAGCGGAAACTTACGAGCAGTACTTC. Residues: CASSIAETYEQYF.